This T cell receptor (beta chain) was retrieved from a study of post-analysis software for immune sequencing data. Overall study: Recorded subtypes: relapsing-remitting, secondary progressive, progressive-relapsing; some patients unannotated. General study points: TRBV5-6, TRBV5-1 and TRBV20-1 belonged to a set of roughly 5 TRBV segments that were more frequent in patients than controls. Significantly lower normalized Chao1 diversity was seen in multiple sclerosis patients than in controls.

This CDR3 has 14 amino acids. Germline V gene lookup returns CDR1 MNHEY and CDR2 SMNVEV (reference sequence). V trimming: 5 bases; J trimming: 5 bases; junction bases outside the gene matches: 1. Unique molecular identifiers had been added to the TCR beta cDNA libraries. The yield from around 1 to 10 million T cells was around 500,000 cDNA molecules in total. TCRdb used MiXCR to reprocess the PCR reads, holding one entry per CDR3 protein. The data show around 190,000 distinct CDR3 sequences, approximately 28% seen once. This clonotype came up many times. The antigen is undetermined. This receptor was taken from a girl younger than 18 with multiple sclerosis. V gene TRBV27 combines with J gene TRBJ2-1; 12 bases are a match to TRBD2. Source material: blood. The CDR3 DNA reads TGTGCCAGCAGTCTAGCGGGGGGGGACAATGAGCAGTTCTTC. Residues: CASSLAGGDNEQFF.